The source of this T cell receptor (beta chain) is a study of blood T cell repertoires in COVID-19. Assay used: immunoSEQ multiplex PCR; TCRdb lists only in-frame clones, some missing. The table records 100,000 to 150,000 clones, approximately 83% of them present only once. This CDR3 contains 14 residues. Trimming cost V 6 bases and J 1 base; bases outside gene matches: 4. Germline lookup yields CDR1 MNHEY and CDR2 SMNVEV (reference sequence). The rearrangement links TRBV27 to TRBJ1-2, with 8 bases lining up with TRBD1. The TCR comes from an elderly woman with acute or convalescent COVID-19. What was sequenced was peripheral blood. CDR3 bases: TGTGCCAGCAGCTTGGACAGGGATAACTATGGCTACACCTTC. This encodes CASSLDRDNYGYTF.